The present TCR beta chain was sequenced within a study of cytomegalovirus exposure and HLA in healthy donors. V was cut by 5 bases and J by 5 bases, with 6 bases left in between. The CDR3 extends over 11 amino acids. Germline CDR1 reads SGHRS; CDR2 reads YFSETQ. Using immunoSEQ multiplex PCR, the repertoire was profiled, and TCRdb retains in-frame clones only, with some absent. The sample includes more than 140,000 clones, 70% to 90% of them seen just once. Specimen: PBMCs. The rearrangement joins TRBV5-1 to TRBJ2-3; the D gene is possibly TRBD1 (6 bases). The sequence was obtained from a woman younger than 35 in good health and CMV-seropositive. CDR3 residues: CASRTGDTQYF. In DNA form, the CDR3 reads TGCGCCAGCAGGACAGGAGATACGCAGTATTTT.